This T cell receptor (beta chain) was sequenced during a study of CD8 T cells in ankylosing spondylitis. Study-level results: Before this, some motif variants had been reported in reactive arthritis synovial fluid and blood. Clones linked to disease were reported to show significant enrichment in matched ankylosing spondylitis synovial fluid.

This clonotype was observed at least ten times. Its antigen is still unknown. V was clipped by 5 bases and J by 2 bases, with 10 bases between them. The length of the CDR3 is 14 residues. Germline-derived CDR1 and CDR2 are SGHTA and FQGNSA. TCRdb re-called the 5' RACE reads with MiXCR, one entry per CDR3 protein. The sample lists 200,000 to 300,000 distinct CDR3 sequences, 8.6% occurring once. The receptor was isolated from a male donor with ankylosing spondylitis or in good health (not recorded which). The genes are TRBV7-2 and TRBJ2-1; TRBD1 is a possible D gene (6 bases). Sequenced: blood, either unsorted or a sorted T cell fraction (not recorded which). CDR3: CASSPGQPYNEQFF. In nucleotides, the CDR3 is TGTGCCAGCAGCCCCGGACAGCCCTACAATGAGCAGTTCTTC.